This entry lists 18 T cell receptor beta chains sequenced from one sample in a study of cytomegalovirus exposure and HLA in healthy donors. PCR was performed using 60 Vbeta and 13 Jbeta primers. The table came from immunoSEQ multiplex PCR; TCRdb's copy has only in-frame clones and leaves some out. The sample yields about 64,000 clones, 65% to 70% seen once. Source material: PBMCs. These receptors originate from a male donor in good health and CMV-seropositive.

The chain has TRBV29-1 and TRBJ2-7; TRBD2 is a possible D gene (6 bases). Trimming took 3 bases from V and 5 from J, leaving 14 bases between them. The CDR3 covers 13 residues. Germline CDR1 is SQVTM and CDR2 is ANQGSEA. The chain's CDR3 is CSVESGGFHEQYF. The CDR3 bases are TGCAGCGTTGAGTCTGGAGGGTTCCACGAGCAGTACTTC.

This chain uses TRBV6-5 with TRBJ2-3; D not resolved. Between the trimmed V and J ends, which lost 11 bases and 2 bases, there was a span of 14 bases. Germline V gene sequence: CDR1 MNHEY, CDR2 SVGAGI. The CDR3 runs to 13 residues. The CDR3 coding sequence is TGTGCCGTCCGAATTGAGTCCACAGATACGCAGTATTTT. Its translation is CAVRIESTDTQYF.

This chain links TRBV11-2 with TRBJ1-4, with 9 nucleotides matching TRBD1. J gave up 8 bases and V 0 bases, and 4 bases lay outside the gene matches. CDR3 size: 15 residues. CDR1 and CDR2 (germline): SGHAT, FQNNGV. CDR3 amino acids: CASSLEGTGIEKLFF. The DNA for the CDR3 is TGTGCCAGCAGCTTAGAGGGGACAGGGATCGAAAAACTGTTTTTT.

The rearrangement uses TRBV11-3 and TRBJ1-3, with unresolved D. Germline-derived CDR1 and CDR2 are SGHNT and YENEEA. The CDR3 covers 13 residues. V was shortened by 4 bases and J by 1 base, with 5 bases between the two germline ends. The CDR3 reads CASSSRSGNTIYF. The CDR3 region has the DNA TGTGCCAGCAGCTCTAGGTCTGGAAACACCATATATTTT. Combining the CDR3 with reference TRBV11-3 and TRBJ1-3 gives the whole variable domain EAGVVQSPRYKIIEKKQPVAFWCNPISGHNTLYWYLQNLGQGPELLIRYENEEAVDDSQLPKDRFSAERLKGVDSTLKIQPAELGDSAVYLCASSSRSGNTIYFGEGSWLTVV.

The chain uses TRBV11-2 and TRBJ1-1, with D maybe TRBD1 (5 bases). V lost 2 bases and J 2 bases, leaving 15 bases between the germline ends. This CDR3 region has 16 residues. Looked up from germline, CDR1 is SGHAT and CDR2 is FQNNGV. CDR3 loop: CASSLRGTFENTEAFF. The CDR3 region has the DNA TGTGCCAGCAGCTTACGGGGGACCTTTGAAAACACTGAAGCTTTCTTT. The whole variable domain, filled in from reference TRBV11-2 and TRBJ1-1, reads EAGVAQSPRYKIIEKRQSVAFWCNPISGHATLYWYQQILGQGPKLLIQFQNNGVVDDSQLPKDRFSAERLKGVDSTLKIQPAKLEDSAVYLCASSLRGTFENTEAFFGQGTRLTVV.

CDR3 in DNA: TGTGCCAGCTCACCAACGATACCTGGACAGGCCGATGAAAAACTGTTTTTT. It encodes CASSPTIPGQADEKLFF. J is TRBJ1-4 and V is TRBV18; TRBD1 aligns across 7 bases. The CDR3 covers 17 residues. After removal of 2 bases from V and 6 bases from J, the junction contained 12 bases not matched to a gene. Germline V gene sequence: CDR1 KGHSH, CDR2 LQKENI.

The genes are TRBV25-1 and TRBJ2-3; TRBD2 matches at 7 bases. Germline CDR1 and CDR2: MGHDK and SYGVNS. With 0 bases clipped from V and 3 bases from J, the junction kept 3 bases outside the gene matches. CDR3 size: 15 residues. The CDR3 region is CASSEYGGRTDTQYF. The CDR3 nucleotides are TGTGCCAGCAGTGAATACGGGGGGAGAACAGATACGCAGTATTTT.

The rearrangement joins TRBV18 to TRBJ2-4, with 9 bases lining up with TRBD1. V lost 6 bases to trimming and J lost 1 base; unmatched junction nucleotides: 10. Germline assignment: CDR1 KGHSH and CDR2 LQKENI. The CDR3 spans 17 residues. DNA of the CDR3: TGTGCCAGCTCGCCCAGACAGGGGGTGGAGGCCAAAAACATTCAGTACTTC. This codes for CASSPRQGVEAKNIQYF.

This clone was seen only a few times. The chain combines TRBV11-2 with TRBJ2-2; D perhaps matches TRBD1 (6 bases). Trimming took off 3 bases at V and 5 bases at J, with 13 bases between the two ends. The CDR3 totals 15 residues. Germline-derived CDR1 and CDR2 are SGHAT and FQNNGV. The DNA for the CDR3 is TGTGCCAGCAGCTTGGGCAGGGGCACAACCGGGGAGCTGTTTTTT. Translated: CASSLGRGTTGELFF.

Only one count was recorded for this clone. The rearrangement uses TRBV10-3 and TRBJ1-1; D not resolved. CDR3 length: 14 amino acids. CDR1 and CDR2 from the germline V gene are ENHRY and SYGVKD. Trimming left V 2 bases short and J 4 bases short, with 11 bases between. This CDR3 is CAISEGGFGTEAFF. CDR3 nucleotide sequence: TGTGCCATCAGTGAGGGAGGTTTTGGCACTGAAGCTTTCTTT.

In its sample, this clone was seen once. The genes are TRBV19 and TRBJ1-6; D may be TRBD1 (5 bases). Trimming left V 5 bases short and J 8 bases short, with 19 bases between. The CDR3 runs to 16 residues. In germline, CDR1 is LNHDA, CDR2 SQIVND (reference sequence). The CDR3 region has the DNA TGTGCCAGTAGTTTCACCCAGGGAATTCGGGATTCACCCCTCCACTTT. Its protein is CASSFTQGIRDSPLHF.

The CDR3 nucleotides read TGTGCCAGCAGCCAAGGACAGGGCGGTCAGCCCCAGCATTTT. As protein: CASSQGQGGQPQHF. The chain is built from TRBV7-9 and TRBJ1-5; 8 bases align to TRBD1. The CDR3 loop spans 14 amino acids. CDR1 is SEHNR, CDR2 FQNEAQ, per germline (reference sequence). V gave up 5 bases and J gave up 6 bases; unmatched junction bases: 6. The variable domain in full, with the rest retrieved from reference TRBV7-9 and TRBJ1-5, is DTGVSQNPRHKITKRGQNVTFRCDPISEHNRLYWYRQTLGQGPEFLTYFQNEAQLEKSRLLSDRFSAERPKGSFSTLEIQRTEQGDSAMYLCASSQGQGGQPQHFGDGTRLSIL.

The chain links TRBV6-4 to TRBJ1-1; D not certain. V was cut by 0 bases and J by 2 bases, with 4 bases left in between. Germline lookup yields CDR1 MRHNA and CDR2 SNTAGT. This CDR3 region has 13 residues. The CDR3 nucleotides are TGTGCCAGCAGTGACTCCATCAACACTGAAGCTTTCTTT. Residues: CASSDSINTEAFF.

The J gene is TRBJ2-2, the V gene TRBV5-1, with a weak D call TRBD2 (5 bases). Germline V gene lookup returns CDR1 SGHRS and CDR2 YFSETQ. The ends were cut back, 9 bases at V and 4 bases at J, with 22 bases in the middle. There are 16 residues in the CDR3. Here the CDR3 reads CATSLLGQAGTGELFF. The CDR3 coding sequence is TGCGCCACTAGCCTCTTAGGGCAGGCGGGCACCGGGGAGCTGTTTTTT.

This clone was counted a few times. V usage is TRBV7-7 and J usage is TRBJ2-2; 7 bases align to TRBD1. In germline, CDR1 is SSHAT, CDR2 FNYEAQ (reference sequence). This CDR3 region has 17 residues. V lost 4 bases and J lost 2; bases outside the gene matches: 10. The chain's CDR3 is CASSSRGDRINTGELFF. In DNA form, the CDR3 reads TGTGCCAGCAGCTCTAGAGGGGACAGAATTAACACCGGGGAGCTGTTTTTT.

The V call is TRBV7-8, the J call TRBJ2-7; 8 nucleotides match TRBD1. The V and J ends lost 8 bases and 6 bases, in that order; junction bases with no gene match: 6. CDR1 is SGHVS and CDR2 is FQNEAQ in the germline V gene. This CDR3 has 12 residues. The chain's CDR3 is CASGRGQGEQYF. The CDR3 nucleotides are TGTGCCAGCGGCAGGGGGCAGGGCGAGCAGTACTTC.

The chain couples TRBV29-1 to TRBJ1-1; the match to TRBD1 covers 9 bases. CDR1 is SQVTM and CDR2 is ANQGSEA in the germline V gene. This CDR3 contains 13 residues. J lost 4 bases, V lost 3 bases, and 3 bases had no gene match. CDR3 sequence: CSVEATGGTEAFF. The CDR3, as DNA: TGCAGCGTTGAGGCGACAGGGGGCACTGAAGCTTTCTTT.

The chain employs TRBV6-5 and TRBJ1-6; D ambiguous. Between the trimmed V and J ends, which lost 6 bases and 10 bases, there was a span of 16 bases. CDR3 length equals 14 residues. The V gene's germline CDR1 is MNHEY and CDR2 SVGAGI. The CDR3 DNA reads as TGTGCCAGCAGCGTTCGGCAGGAAGTGTCACCCCTCCACTTT. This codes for CASSVRQEVSPLHF.